This T cell receptor (beta chain) was retrieved from a study of blood T cells in healthy people across ages. Points from the study as a whole: Compared with aged donors, long-lived donors showed fewer expanded clones, suggesting selection. Expanded clonotype changes were possibly confounded by unknown donor CMV status.

The V gene's germline CDR1 is SGHRS and CDR2 YFSETQ. The CDR3 contains 16 residues. V was pared by 1 base and J by 0 bases, with 11 bases between. Sample-barcoded 5' priming and a J-beta primer mix drove a second PCR of roughly 7 to 11 cycles. TCRdb analysed the 5' RACE reads with MiXCR anew, one entry per CDR3 protein. The sample carries over a million distinct CDR3 sequences, roughly 45% recorded once. This clonotype was counted only a few times. Its target is not known. What was sequenced was blood. The clonotype comes from a woman between 18 and 29 years old in good health. The V call is TRBV5-1, the J call TRBJ2-1; D may match TRBD1 or TRBD2 (5 bases each). CDR3 DNA sequence: TGCGCCAGCAGCTTGCCGGGACCCCACTCCTACAATGAGCAGTTCTTC. Translation: CASSLPGPHSYNEQFF.